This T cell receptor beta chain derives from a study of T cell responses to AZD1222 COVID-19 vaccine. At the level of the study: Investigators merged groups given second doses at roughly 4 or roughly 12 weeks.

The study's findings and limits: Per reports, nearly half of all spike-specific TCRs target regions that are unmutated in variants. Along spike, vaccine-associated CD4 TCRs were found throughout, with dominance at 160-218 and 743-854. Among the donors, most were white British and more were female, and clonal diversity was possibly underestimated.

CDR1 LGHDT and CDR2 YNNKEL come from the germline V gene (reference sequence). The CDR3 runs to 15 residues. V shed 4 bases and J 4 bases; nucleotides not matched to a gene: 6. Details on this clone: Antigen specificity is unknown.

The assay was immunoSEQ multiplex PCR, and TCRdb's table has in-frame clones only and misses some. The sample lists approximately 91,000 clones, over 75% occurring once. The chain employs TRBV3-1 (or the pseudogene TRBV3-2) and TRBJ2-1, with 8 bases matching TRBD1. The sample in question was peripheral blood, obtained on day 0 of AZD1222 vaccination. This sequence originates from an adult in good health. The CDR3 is CASSRSGQVYNEQFF. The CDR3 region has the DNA TGTGCCAGCAGCCGCTCGGGACAGGTGTACAATGAGCAGTTCTTC.